This TCR beta chain is drawn from a study of T-cell memory formation after mild COVID-19. General study results and limits: The CD4+ clones that contracted clustered mainly within CM and EM, and the CD8+ clones concentrated in EMRA. The pre-infection memory compartment contained some responding clones, suggesting cross-reactive memory joined. While clones contracting from day 15 to 85 were balanced between CD4 and CD8, later expanders leaned CD4+.

The 5'RACE method, run with constant-segment primers, produced TCR alpha and TCR beta cDNA libraries (carrying sample barcodes and UMIs). TCRdb analysed the 5' RACE reads with MiXCR anew, one entry per CDR3 protein. The sample gives 350,000 to 400,000 distinct CDR3 sequences, about an eighth of which show up once; 20% to 25% is in the top ten. The V gene end was trimmed by 0 bases and the J gene end by 2 bases; junction bases not matched to a gene: 2. Germline CDR1 is SGHTA and CDR2 is FQGTGA. The CDR3 sequence is 15 residues long. This clonotype has only a few counts. Its antigen is not known. This chain joins TRBV7-3 and TRBJ2-3, with 7 bases identical to TRBD2. Sample: PBMCs or a T cell subset sorted from them (not recorded which). The receptor's source is a man between 18 and 35 years old who had mild COVID-19 (a few samples of this study predate the infection). Cell type and time point are not known. As DNA, the CDR3 is TGTGCCAGCAGCTTAACTAGCGGGCACACAGATACGCAGTATTTT. Its translation: CASSLTSGHTDTQYF.